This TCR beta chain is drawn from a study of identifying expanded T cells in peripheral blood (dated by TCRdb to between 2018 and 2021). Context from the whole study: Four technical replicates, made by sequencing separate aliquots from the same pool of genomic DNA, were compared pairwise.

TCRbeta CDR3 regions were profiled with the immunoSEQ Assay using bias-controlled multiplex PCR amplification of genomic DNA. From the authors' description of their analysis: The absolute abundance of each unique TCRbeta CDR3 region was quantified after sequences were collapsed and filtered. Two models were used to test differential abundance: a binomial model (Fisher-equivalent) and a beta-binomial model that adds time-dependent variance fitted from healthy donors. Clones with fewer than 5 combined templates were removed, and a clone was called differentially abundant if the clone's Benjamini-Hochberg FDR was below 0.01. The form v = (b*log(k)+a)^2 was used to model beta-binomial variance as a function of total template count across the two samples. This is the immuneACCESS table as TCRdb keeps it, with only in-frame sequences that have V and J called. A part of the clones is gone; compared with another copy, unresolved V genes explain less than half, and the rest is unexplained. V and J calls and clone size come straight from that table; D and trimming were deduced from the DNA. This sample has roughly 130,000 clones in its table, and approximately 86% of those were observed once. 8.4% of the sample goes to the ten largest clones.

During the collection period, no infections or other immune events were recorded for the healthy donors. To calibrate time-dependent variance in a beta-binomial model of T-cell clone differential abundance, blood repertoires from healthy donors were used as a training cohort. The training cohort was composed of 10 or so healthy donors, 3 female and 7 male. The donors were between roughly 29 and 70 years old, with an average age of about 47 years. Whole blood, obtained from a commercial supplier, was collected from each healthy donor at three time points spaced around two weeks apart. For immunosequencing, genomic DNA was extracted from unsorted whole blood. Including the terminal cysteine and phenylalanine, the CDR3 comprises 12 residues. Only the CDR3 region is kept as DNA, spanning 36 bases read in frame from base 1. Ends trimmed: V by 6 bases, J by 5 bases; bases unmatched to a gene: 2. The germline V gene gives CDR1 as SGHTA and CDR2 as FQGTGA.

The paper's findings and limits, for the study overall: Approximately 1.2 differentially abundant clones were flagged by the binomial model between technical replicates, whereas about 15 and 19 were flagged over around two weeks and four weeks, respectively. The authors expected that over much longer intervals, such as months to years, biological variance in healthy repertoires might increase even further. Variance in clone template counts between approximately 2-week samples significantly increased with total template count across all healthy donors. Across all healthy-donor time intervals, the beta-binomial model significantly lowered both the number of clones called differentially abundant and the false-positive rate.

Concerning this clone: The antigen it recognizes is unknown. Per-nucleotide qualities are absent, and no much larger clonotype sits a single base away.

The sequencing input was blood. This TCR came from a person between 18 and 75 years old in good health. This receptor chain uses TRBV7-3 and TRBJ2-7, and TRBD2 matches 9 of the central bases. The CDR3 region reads CASSSGGDEQYF. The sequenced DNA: TGTGCCAGCAGTAGCGGGGGCGACGAGCAGTACTTC.